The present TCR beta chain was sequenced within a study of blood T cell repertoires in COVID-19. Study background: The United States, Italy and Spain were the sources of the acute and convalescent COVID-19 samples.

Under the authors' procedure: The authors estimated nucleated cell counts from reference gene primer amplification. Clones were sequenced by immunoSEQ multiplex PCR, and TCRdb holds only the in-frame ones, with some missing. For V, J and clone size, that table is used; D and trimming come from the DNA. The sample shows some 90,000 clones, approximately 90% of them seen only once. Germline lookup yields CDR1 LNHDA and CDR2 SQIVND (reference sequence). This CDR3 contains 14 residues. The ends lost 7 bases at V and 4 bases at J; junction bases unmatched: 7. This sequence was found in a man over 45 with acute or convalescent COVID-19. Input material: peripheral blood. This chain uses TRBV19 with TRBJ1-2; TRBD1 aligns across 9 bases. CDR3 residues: CASTPTGGGYGYTF. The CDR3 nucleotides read TGTGCCAGTACCCCGACAGGGGGAGGCTATGGCTACACCTTC.